Given below is one T cell receptor beta chain in context. Its antigen is not yet known. Base qualities were left out, and no much larger clone turns up one base away. To prepare the library, UMI-ligation and nested PCR was applied. Using T4 RNA ligase 1, a single-stranded oligonucleotide bearing the Illumina SP2 sequence plus a UMI was ligated onto the 3' end of the cDNA. PCR1 used 4 to 5 cycles (98 degrees C 15 s, 69 degrees C 30 s, 72 degrees C 40 s), and the beta primer was an equimolar mix of RC1.1 and RC1.2 that covered TRBC1 and TRBC2. Starting at PCR2, the TCR alpha and beta chains were handled separately, and sample indices and Illumina adaptors were added. The UMI comprised 12 random nucleotides, as two hexamers separated by a spacer, placed after an 8-base spacer. Sequencing was done on an Illumina MiSeq using v2 2x251 paired-end chemistry, usually with 11 to 12 samples per run. To boost diversity, each sequencing library was supplemented with PhiX DNA at roughly 4.5-7%. The published analysis was carried out like this. Raw reads were converted to FASTQ with bcl2fastq and demultiplexed by dual indices using Demultiplexor. V and J genes were assigned by Decombinator through tag matching, with a single base-pair mismatch being allowed. Collapsinator used UMIs to correct both sequencing errors and frequency errors arising from PCR heterogeneity. CDR3Translator turned Decombinator identifiers into nucleotide sequence, translated that sequence into amino acids, and pulled out the CDR3 based on C- and N-terminal motifs. Each distinct KT2 TCR was counted as a cluster of KT2 sequences sharing one unique molecular identifier. Through fastp at Q25 and MiXCR, TCRdb rebuilt clones from the public reads, retaining in-frame beta chains. Every entry covers one CDR3 protein and lists the most common genes and DNA from its rows. What appears here as the V and J calls and clone size reflects TCRdb's work, not the paper's. Present in this sample are some 33,000 distinct CDR3 sequences, approximately 10% of which were seen just once. About 9.5% of the sample lies in the top ten.

This sample is drawn from a study of quantifying T cell responses using KT2 cells (dated by TCRdb to 2016 to 2017). General notes on the study: RNA was DNase-treated and reverse transcribed with TCR alpha and beta constant-region primers, mostly using SuperScript III. The efficiency of the T4 ligation step under optimum conditions was estimated to be above 9%. PCR2 was run as a SYBR Green qPCR and stopped at a predetermined fluorescence threshold to avoid over-amplification. Study-wide conclusions, independent of this receptor: Saturation in the detection of KT2 sequences was observed at very high KT2 spike-in numbers. KT2 sequences were detected down to the lowest spike-in tested, about one KT2 cell per 100,000 PBMC. The study did not include a side-by-side comparison of this pipeline with other TCR sequencing techniques. A linear scaling of KT2 alpha and beta sequence counts with input KT2 cell number was observed over several orders of magnitude.

Known numbers of KT2, a T cell clone whose TCR had been sequenced previously, were spiked into unfractionated PBMC to test the sensitivity and accuracy of the pipeline. KT2 cells were mixed with a fixed number of PBMC to create a range of KT2-to-PBMC ratios. The CDR3 covers 13 residues, taking in both the cysteine and the phenylalanine. Solely the CDR3 DNA is kept, with 39 bases framed from the first base. From the germline V gene, CDR1 is KGHSH and CDR2 is LQKENI. The V and J ends are trimmed by 3 bases and 1 base, leaving 6 bases between them. Sequencing was performed on PBMCs spiked with cells of the T cell clone KT2. The receptor was derived from a human donor. The sequence links TRBV18 to TRBJ2-5; the D segment cannot be called with confidence. The CDR3 region: CASSPVLQETQYF. DNA sequence: TGTGCCAGCTCACCTGTCCTCCAAGAGACCCAGTACTTC.